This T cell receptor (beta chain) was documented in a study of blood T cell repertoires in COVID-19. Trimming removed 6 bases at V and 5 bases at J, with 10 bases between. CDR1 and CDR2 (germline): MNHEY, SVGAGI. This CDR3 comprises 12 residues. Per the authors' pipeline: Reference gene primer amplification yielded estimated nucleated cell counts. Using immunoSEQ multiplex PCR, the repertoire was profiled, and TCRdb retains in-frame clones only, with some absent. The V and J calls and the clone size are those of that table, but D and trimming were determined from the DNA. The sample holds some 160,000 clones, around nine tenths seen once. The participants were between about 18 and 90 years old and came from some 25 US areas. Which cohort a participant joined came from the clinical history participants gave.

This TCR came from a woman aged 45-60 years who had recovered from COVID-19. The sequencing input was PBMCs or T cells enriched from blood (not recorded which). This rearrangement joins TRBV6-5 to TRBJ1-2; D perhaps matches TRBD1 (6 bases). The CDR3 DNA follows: TGTGCCAGCAGACCCGGACAGTATGGCTACACCTTC. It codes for CASRPGQYGYTF.